This T cell receptor beta chain appears in the sequencing data of a study of cytomegalovirus exposure and HLA in healthy donors. Study-level background: A previous analysis identified around 120 million unique TCR beta sequences derived from 180 million or so T cells. Inside one of the first data releases sat about 85 million unique TCRs taken from HLA-typed donors. The study, taken as a whole, reports: TCR beta sequences numbering around 15,000 were associated with HLA alleles at 0.05 false discovery rate in a later analysis. Several of the most significant clusters appeared, in a later analysis, to be linked to common viral pathogens.

The PCR employed 60 Vbeta primers together with 13 Jbeta primers. Libraries were prepared by immunoSEQ multiplex PCR; TCRdb keeps only in-frame clonotypes and omits some of them. This sample has 200,000 or so clones, with 65% to 85% found just once. Of note for this clone: Its antigen is still unknown.

This CDR3 is built from 15 residues. The sample taken for sequencing was PBMCs. The V gene is TRBV21-1, the J gene TRBJ1-6; no DNA check was done on the table's D call, TRBD1. TRBV21-1 is marked as a pseudogene. This clonotype originated in a woman under 40 in good health and CMV-seropositive. CDR3 nucleotides: TGTGCCAGCAGCGCACAACAGGGGGACCGATCACCCCTCCACTTT. The encoded protein is CASSAQQGDRSPLHF.